This T cell receptor beta chain emerged from a study of blood T cell repertoires in COVID-19. Across the study: Acute and convalescent COVID-19 specimens originated in the United States, Italy and Spain. PBMCs, B-cell-depleted T cells, or T cells were the source of the cDNA or gDNA that made up the material.

In the study's own analysis: How many nucleated cells were present was estimated from reference gene primer amplification. Here immunoSEQ multiplex PCR was the method, and the copy in TCRdb shows in-frame clones only, minus some. V and J calls and clone size follow that table, whereas D and trimming were derived from the DNA. The table lists some 400,000 clones, around 86% of them singletons. The CDR3 is 10 residues long, counting both termini. In germline, CDR1 is SGHTA, CDR2 FQGTGA. As concerns this clone: The conserved final phenylalanine or tryptophan is absent from the CDR3, which likely points to a read error. No DNA is shown, since the ends of the CDR3 on it are uncertain; the CDR3 is the one TCRdb lists.

The TCR sequence derives from a human donor in a cohort sampled during active COVID-19. What was sequenced was peripheral blood. The chain is built from TRBV7-3 and TRBJ1-5; TRBD1 is taken as the D call from the table, unchecked against the DNA. The CDR3: CASIDQLTGP.